These 13 T cell receptor beta chains were all obtained from the same sample, sequenced in a study of CD8 T cells in ankylosing spondylitis. Notes on the study in general: A motif in TCR beta, a set of under ten highly homologous variants, appeared characteristic of ankylosing spondylitis blood.

From the 5' RACE reads, TCRdb called clonotypes with MiXCR, one entry per CDR3 protein. This sample yields fewer than 750,000 distinct CDR3 sequences, of which around a fifth are seen a single time; 19% belongs to the top ten. The antigens of these receptors remain unknown. The sample comprised blood, either unsorted or a sorted T cell fraction (not recorded which). The receptors were sampled from a male donor with ankylosing spondylitis.

The V and J genes are TRBV27 and TRBJ2-2; TRBD2 aligns across 8 bases. The CDR3 loop spans 19 amino acids. J was trimmed by 5 bases and V by 6 bases; bases with no gene match: 20. In germline, CDR1 is MNHEY, CDR2 SMNVEV (reference sequence). CDR3 sequence: CASSRLGLAVPLRTGELFF. The DNA for the CDR3 is TGTGCCAGCAGCCGCTTAGGACTAGCCGTCCCCCTGAGGACCGGGGAGCTGTTTTTT.

The sample holds many counts of this clonotype. As DNA, the CDR3 is TGCAGTGCTAGAGCGACTAGCGGGGGTACCCAGTACTTC. It is translated as CSARATSGGTQYF. V gene TRBV20-1 combines with J gene TRBJ2-5; 12 nucleotides line up with TRBD2. The trim removed 1 base at V and 8 bases at J, leaving 2 bases unmatched. Germline V lookup: CDR1 DFQATT, CDR2 SNEGSKA (reference sequence). The CDR3 has 13 amino acids.

V is TRBV5-6 and J is TRBJ1-4, with D possibly matching TRBD1 (5 bases). Looked up from germline, CDR1 is SGHDT and CDR2 is YYEEEE. The CDR3 covers 15 residues. V lost 1 base, J lost 5 bases, and 12 bases lay in between. The CDR3 coding sequence is TGTGCCAGCAGCTTGAGGAGGGGTCAGAATGAAAAACTGTTTTTT. Its protein product is CASSLRRGQNEKLFF.

This clonotype was seen at least ten times. This chain uses TRBV7-9 with TRBJ2-3; 9 bases fit TRBD2. V lost 7 bases, J lost 3 bases, and 14 bases stayed unmatched. Germline values: CDR1 SEHNR, CDR2 FQNEAQ (reference sequence). This CDR3 comprises 17 residues. The CDR3, as DNA: TGTGCCAGCACCTCCCCAGGGACTAGCATTTTAACAGATACGCAGTATTTT. It specifies CASTSPGTSILTDTQYF.

This clonotype was counted only a few times. The V call is TRBV20-1, the J call TRBJ2-2, with D perhaps matching TRBD2 (6 bases). Germline V CDR1 and CDR2: DFQATT, SNEGSKA (reference sequence). The CDR3 covers 13 residues. Trimming left V 0 bases short and J 7 bases short, with 9 bases between. DNA of the CDR3: TGCAGTGCTAGAGAAGGGGAGGTCGGGGAGCTGTTTTTT. It encodes CSAREGEVGELFF.

This clonotype was seen only a few times. The chain recombines TRBV12-3 or TRBV12-4 with TRBJ2-7; D gene uncertain. The CDR3 is 12 amino acids. V lost 2 bases, J lost 3 bases, and 5 bases lay in between. For the CDR3, the DNA is TGTGCCAGCAGTTTACGGAACTACGAGCAGTACTTC. Protein product: CASSLRNYEQYF.

The J gene is TRBJ2-5, the V gene TRBV24-1; 13 nucleotides match TRBD2. Trimming removed 2 bases from V and 5 bases from J; junction bases left unmatched: 4. Germline V CDR1 and CDR2: KGHDR, SFDVKD. The CDR3 totals 16 residues. The CDR3 loop is CATSDWTSGSRETQYF. CDR3 in DNA: TGTGCCACCAGTGATTGGACTAGCGGGAGCCGGGAGACCCAGTACTTC.

CDR3 in DNA: TGTGCCAGCAGCTTACTCCGTGGGGTGCAGTTCTTC. Encoded protein: CASSLLRGVQFF. The genes are TRBV28 and TRBJ2-1; D gene unclear. CDR3 size: 12 residues. Germline V gene data show CDR1 as MDHEN and CDR2 as SYDVKM. Trimming removed 6 bases from V and 12 bases from J, with 15 bases in between.

A note on this clonotype: It is likely a read error, because the conserved phenylalanine at the end of the CDR3 is missing. The rearrangement uses TRBV5-1 and TRBJ2-1; maybe TRBD2 (5 bases). CDR3 length: 14 amino acids. With 1 base removed from V and 8 bases from J, the gap between germline ends came to 13 bases. Germline values: CDR1 SGHRS, CDR2 YFSETQ. The CDR3 spells CASSLLPGKDEQFL. DNA of the CDR3: TGCGCCAGCAGCTTGTTACCCGGGAAGGATGAGCAGTTCTTG.

This clonotype was counted a few times. J is TRBJ1-1 and V is TRBV18; TRBD1 might be the D (6 bases). The CDR3 contains 16 residues. The germline CDR1 and CDR2 sequences are KGHSH and LQKENI. Deletions cut 2 bases from V and 3 bases from J, with 16 bases between. The chain's CDR3 is CASSPSRTVGDTEAFF. The DNA for the CDR3 is TGTGCCAGCTCACCATCAAGGACAGTTGGGGACACTGAAGCTTTCTTT.

A few counts support this clonotype. This sequence joins TRBV5-1 and TRBJ1-1; no definite D call. Trimming stripped 5 bases from V and 1 base from J, with 12 bases between. Germline CDR1 reads SGHRS; CDR2 reads YFSETQ. The CDR3 spans 14 residues. CDR3 coding DNA: TGCGCCAGCAGTAGAGAAGACGGGAACACTGAAGCTTTCTTT. Amino acid sequence: CASSREDGNTEAFF.

This chain links TRBV11-2 with TRBJ2-3, with TRBD2 matching over 10 bases. The germline gives CDR1 SGHAT, CDR2 FQNNGV. With 10 bases clipped from V and 1 base from J, the junction kept 5 bases outside the gene matches. The CDR3 is 14 residues long. The CDR3 sequence: CATTSGARTDTQYF. CDR3 nucleotides: TGTGCCACTACTAGCGGGGCCCGCACAGATACGCAGTATTTT.

CDR3 region: CSATPSGGPETQYF. For the CDR3, the DNA is TGCAGTGCTACACCTAGCGGGGGCCCGGAGACCCAGTACTTC. This chain connects TRBV20-1 to TRBJ2-5, with 10 bases identical to TRBD2. The CDR3 contains 14 residues. V shed 4 bases, J shed 5 bases, and the junction held 7 bases outside the gene matches. CDR1 DFQATT and CDR2 SNEGSKA come from the germline V gene (reference sequence).